These 19 T cell receptor beta chains share one sample of origin, sequenced in a study of blood T cell repertoires in COVID-19. Sequenced by immunoSEQ multiplex PCR; TCRdb stores in-frame clones only, minus some. The profile covers over 450,000 clones, with approximately 89% appearing a single time and approximately 0.9% taken by the ten largest. Sequenced: peripheral blood. The receptors derive from a man between 18 and 29 years old with COVID-19, enrolled during active disease.

This clone appeared once. The chain recombines TRBV23-1 with TRBJ2-5; possible D gene TRBD2, 5 bases. TRBV23-1 is recorded as an ORF, its role being uncertain. This CDR3 comprises 13 residues. With 8 bases removed from V and 5 bases from J, the gap between germline ends came to 15 bases. CDR3 DNA: TGCGCCAGCGGCCACGGGGTGGGGGAGACCCAGTACTTC. It yields the protein CASGHGVGETQYF.

The CDR3 region is CASSPNGTNTDTQYF. CDR3 nucleotide sequence: TGTGCCAGCAGCCCAAACGGGACAAACACAGATACGCAGTATTTT. The rearrangement uses TRBV11-3 and TRBJ2-3; D might be TRBD1 (6 bases). The CDR3 sequence is 15 residues long. Germline lookup yields CDR1 SGHNT and CDR2 YENEEA. Between the trimmed V and J ends, which lost 5 bases and 2 bases, there was a span of 14 bases.

The chain recombines TRBV29-1 with TRBJ2-2; TRBD1 or TRBD2 may be the D gene (5 bases each). The germline V gene has CDR1 SQVTM and CDR2 ANQGSEA. The V gene lost 7 bases and the J gene lost 4 bases, with 10 bases spanning the gap. The CDR3 has 12 amino acids. The CDR3 is CSGGSITGELFF. The CDR3 DNA is TGCAGCGGGGGGTCCATCACCGGGGAGCTGTTTTTT.

The chain carries TRBV29-1 and TRBJ2-7; 13 positions agree with TRBD2. Unmatched junction bases numbered 5, after V lost 6 bases and J lost 3 bases. The CDR3 covers 14 residues. Germline CDR1 SQVTM, CDR2 ANQGSEA. The CDR3 DNA follows: TGCAGCGTAACCGGGACTAGCGGGGACTACGAGCAGTACTTC. Protein: CSVTGTSGDYEQYF.

This clone was counted between two and nine times. This chain uses TRBV19 with TRBJ1-6; TRBD1 is a possible D gene (5 bases). This CDR3 has 14 residues. The V and J ends lost 9 bases and 9 bases respectively, with 18 bases between them. Germline V gene lookup returns CDR1 LNHDA and CDR2 SQIVND (reference sequence). The DNA of the CDR3 is TGTGCCAGAAAAAGGGGAGGTAAAAGTTCACCCCTCCACTTT. It is translated as CARKRGGKSSPLHF.

To note about this clone: One junction end does not reproduce the germline sequence, and a read error may be involved. This chain links TRBV11-2 with TRBJ1-2, with 8 positions matching TRBD1. The V gene's germline CDR1 is SGHAT and CDR2 FQNNGV. There are 15 residues in the CDR3. The CDR3 is CASSIDRGENYGYTF. The CDR3 DNA is TGTGCCAGCAGCATAGACAGGGGCGAAAACTATGGCTACACCTTC.

The rearrangement links TRBV6-4 to TRBJ1-6, with D possibly TRBD1 on 5 matching bases. Trimming shortened V by 2 bases and J by 5 bases, and 7 bases separated the two germline ends. Germline-derived CDR1 and CDR2 are MRHNA and SNTAGT. The CDR3 extends over 14 amino acids. The CDR3 coding sequence is TGTGCCAGCAGTGACGGAGGGGATAATTCACCCCTCCACTTT. Translation: CASSDGGDNSPLHF.

The J gene is TRBJ2-3, the V gene TRBV5-1, with 8 bases aligning to TRBD2. Trimming cost V 5 bases and J 1 base; bases outside gene matches: 3. Germline-derived CDR1 and CDR2 are SGHRS and YFSETQ. The CDR3 is made up of 14 amino acids. The CDR3 nucleotides are TGCGCCAGCAGGCCGACTAGCGGCACAGATACGCAGTATTTT. Translating it yields CASRPTSGTDTQYF.

This chain links TRBV7-2 with TRBJ2-2, with D possibly TRBD1 on 6 matching bases. The V gene's germline CDR1 is SGHTA and CDR2 FQGNSA. V gave up 4 bases and J gave up 1 base, with 13 bases separating them. The CDR3 contains 16 residues. The CDR3 loop reads CASSSDSLRNTGELFF. CDR3 DNA: TGTGCCAGCAGCTCGGACAGCCTTAGGAACACCGGGGAGCTGTTTTTT.

This clone appeared a few times. The V call is TRBV24-1, the J call TRBJ1-5, with D unclear. The CDR3 totals 14 residues. The germline CDR1 and CDR2 sequences are KGHDR and SFDVKD. Trimming cost V 0 bases and J 4 bases, with 6 bases left between them. The CDR3: CATSDLVENQPQHF. CDR3 bases: TGTGCCACCAGTGATTTGGTGGAGAATCAGCCCCAGCATTTT.

The chain combines TRBV18 with TRBJ2-7; tentative D call: TRBD2 (7 bases). V was trimmed by 4 bases and J by 1 base, leaving 11 bases between them. In germline, CDR1 is KGHSH, CDR2 LQKENI. This CDR3 is built from 14 residues. CDR3 region: CASSLGGVSYEQYF. Here the CDR3 DNA reads TGTGCCAGCTCACTAGGGGGGGTGTCCTACGAGCAGTACTTC.

This clone was found once. J is TRBJ1-1 and V is TRBV6-4, with D possibly matching TRBD1 (6 bases). Trimming cost V 5 bases and J 4 bases, with 11 bases left between them. The germline gives CDR1 MRHNA, CDR2 SNTAGT. The CDR3 contains 13 residues. CDR3 sequence reads: CASSQKQGTEAFF. For the CDR3, the DNA is TGTGCCAGCAGTCAAAAACAGGGCACTGAAGCTTTCTTT.

The CDR3 DNA reads TGTGCCAGCAGCCAAGAAGGGACAGGTTATTCACCCCTCCACTTT. Translating it yields CASSQEGTGYSPLHF. V gene TRBV3-1 (or the pseudogene TRBV3-2) combines with J gene TRBJ1-6; TRBD1 aligns across 8 bases. Germline loops: CDR1 LGHDT, CDR2 YNNKEL (reference sequence). This CDR3 is 15 amino acids long. The J segment lost 8 bases and the V segment lost 0 bases, leaving 3 bases of the junction unmatched.

The chain combines TRBV3-1 (or the pseudogene TRBV3-2) with TRBJ2-1, with a tentative D call TRBD2 (5 bases). Trimming cost V 1 base and J 11 bases, with 6 bases left between them. CDR1 and CDR2 (germline): LGHDT, YNNKEL (reference sequence). The CDR3 totals 11 residues. The CDR3 here is CASSQGTQQFF. CDR3 nucleotide sequence: TGTGCCAGCAGCCAAGGGACTCAGCAGTTCTTC.

This chain connects TRBV5-5 to TRBJ2-2, with 12 positions matching TRBD2. The germline V gene encodes CDR1 SGHKS and CDR2 YYEKEE (reference sequence). The V and J ends lost 0 bases and 6 bases, in that order; junction bases with no gene match: 6. The CDR3 contains 17 residues. Here the CDR3 DNA reads TGTGCCAGCAGCTTGGCCCGGGCTAGCGGGGGGGCCGGGGAGCTGTTTTTT. The encoded protein is CASSLARASGGAGELFF.

V usage is TRBV9 and J usage is TRBJ2-1, with 8 nucleotides matching TRBD2. The germline gives CDR1 SGDLS, CDR2 YYNGEE. This CDR3 is built from 15 residues. V trimming: 3 bases; J trimming: 5 bases; junction bases outside the gene matches: 7. The chain's CDR3 is CASSESGGRNNEQFF. The CDR3 DNA sequence: TGTGCCAGCAGCGAAAGCGGGGGTAGGAACAATGAGCAGTTCTTC.

The chain has TRBV5-1 and TRBJ2-7; D unresolved. The CDR3 is 11 amino acids. Germline assignment: CDR1 SGHRS and CDR2 YFSETQ. V was pared by 4 bases and J by 3 bases, with 5 bases between. As DNA, the CDR3 is TGCGCCAGCAGCAGCTACTACGAGCAGTACTTC. Protein: CASSSYYEQYF.

This sequence joins TRBV6-7 and TRBJ2-7; D is undetermined. TRBV6-7 is designated an ORF whose function remains uncertain. V was shortened by 4 bases and J by 2 bases, with 15 bases between the two germline ends. There are 15 residues in the CDR3. The CDR3 coding sequence is TGTGCCAGCAGTTGCGATATTGCCTCTACCTACGAGCAGTACTTC. Its translation: CASSCDIASTYEQYF.

This chain joins TRBV19 and TRBJ1-6, with D maybe TRBD1 (6 bases). The length of the CDR3 is 16 residues. V gave up 4 bases and J gave up 7 bases, with 17 bases separating them. CDR1 LNHDA and CDR2 SQIVND come from the germline V gene (reference sequence). The CDR3 region has the DNA TGTGCCAGTAGTAGAAGTATACAGGGAAAGAATTCACCCCTCCACTTT. Protein: CASSRSIQGKNSPLHF.